This TCR beta chain was retrieved from a study of post-analysis software for immune sequencing data (dated by TCRdb to about 2015). For the study in its entirety: Disease courses on record covered relapsing-remitting, secondary progressive and progressive-relapsing multiple sclerosis, though some patients had no subtype annotation. The patient repertoires were set against under 12 previously published healthy control repertoires from donors whose ages ranged from roughly 6 to 27 years. A subset of samples was prepared in parallel using single-end sample barcoding, then pooled and co-amplified after Illumina adapter ligation. What the work shows at the level of the full study, not this receptor alone: Direct clustering with F measure revealed strong co-clustering of samples prepared in the same batch, which led to a batch-effect correction. The multiple sclerosis patient group was slightly younger than the control group. Roughly 5 TRBV segments, including TRBV5-6, TRBV5-1 and TRBV20-1, were significantly more frequent in patients than controls. Significantly lower normalized Chao1 diversity was found in multiple sclerosis patients than in controls, suggesting substantial peripheral T-cell clonal expansion.

To demonstrate the VDJtools post-analysis software, the study profiled TCR beta repertoires from the peripheral blood of around 13 young patients with multiple sclerosis. The patients with multiple sclerosis were children and adolescents between roughly 6 and 15 years of age. A remark on this clonotype: Its target antigen remains unknown. No much larger clone exists at a distance of one base, and base qualities are not known.

Based on the germline V gene (reference sequence), the CDR1 and CDR2 sequences are SEHNR and FQNEAQ. Measured from the cysteine to the phenylalanine, the CDR3 is 17 residues long. Only CDR3 DNA is held: 51 bases, read in frame from base 1. V has 4 bases trimmed and J has 0 bases trimmed; junction bases matching no gene number 9. Receptor amplification or capture employed PCR. Sequencing took place on an Illumina HiSeq 2500. To reduce PCR and sequencing biases, unique molecular identifiers were built into the TCR beta cDNA libraries. Every 1 to 10 million input T cells yielded roughly 500,000 cDNA molecules, meaning each molecule approximated one T cell. Patient libraries were prepared and sequenced with the same protocol used for the earlier healthy control dataset. Within a given batch, samples were prepared together, multiplexed and sequenced on the same HiSeq lane. The authors' pipeline ran thus. MIGEC handled the raw barcoded reads, throwing out single-read molecular identifier groups before consensus assembly and CDR3 extraction. Clonotype tables were post-analysed with VDJtools, and diversity was normalized by down-sampling all datasets to the smallest sample size. Repertoire overlap clustering matched CDR3 amino acid but not nucleotide sequences to correct batch-related cross-sample contamination. The public sequencing data were trimmed at Q25 with fastp and processed into clonotypes with MiXCR by TCRdb, which kept only in-frame beta chains. Rows are combined by CDR3 protein, so each entry shows the most common genes and DNA. TCRdb, rather than the study authors, made the V and J calls. The sample table holds more than 450,000 distinct CDR3 sequences, of which roughly 40% were seen once. The leading ten clones occupy about 1.5% of the sample.

The rearrangement combines TRBV7-9 with TRBJ2-5; 9 of the junction bases match TRBD2. Sequenced input: blood. The source is a girl between 5 and 17 years old with multiple sclerosis. Here is the DNA: TGTGCCAGCAGCTCTCAAATAGCGGGGGTGTACCAAGAGACCCAGTACTTC. It translates to CASSSQIAGVYQETQYF. Here the CDR3 is joined to the reference TRBV7-9 and TRBJ2-5 genes, and the full variable domain is: DTGVSQNPRHKITKRGQNVTFRCDPISEHNRLYWYRQTLGQGPEFLTYFQNEAQLEKSRLLSDRFSAERPKGSFSTLEIQRTEQGDSAMYLCASSSQIAGVYQETQYFGPGTRLLVL.